The entry below gives a single T cell receptor (beta chain) sequence along with its context. Germline assignment: CDR1 SGHAT and CDR2 FQNNGV. The CDR3 extends over 14 amino acids. V was cut by 4 bases and J by 1 base, with 7 bases left in between. The data belong to a study of OX40 agonist ivuxolimab in advanced cancers. Assay used: immunoSEQ multiplex PCR; TCRdb lists only in-frame clones, some missing. The table has tens of thousands of clones, approximately 89% seen once. The receptor was isolated from an adult with an advanced solid tumor such as melanoma, head and neck, liver or kidney cancer. The rearrangement uses TRBV11-2 and TRBJ2-2, with a weak D call TRBD1 (5 bases). This specimen consisted of CD4+ or CD8+ T cells sorted from blood, obtained in a trial of the OX40 agonist ivuxolimab. This CDR3 is CASSSGQNTGELFF. Here the CDR3 DNA reads TGTGCCAGCAGCTCCGGACAGAACACCGGGGAGCTGTTTTTT.